Following are 30 T cell receptor beta chains from one sample sequenced in a study of T cells in Graves' hyperthyroidism and ophthalmopathy. Amplified regions were TCR beta CDR3 sequences from RNA transcripts. Carried out on the TCR CDR3, a first-round RT-PCR used the HTBI primer set. TCRdb used MiXCR to reprocess the multiplex PCR reads, holding one entry per CDR3 protein. The top ten hold over 45% of the sample, which has a few hundred thousand distinct CDR3 sequences, less than 20% seen once. The specimen sequenced was blood. The source of these receptors is a woman aged 45-65 years with Graves' hyperthyroidism.

This clonotype was detected many times. The chain employs TRBV20-1 and TRBJ1-2; 9 nucleotides line up with TRBD1. The germline gives CDR1 DFQATT, CDR2 SNEGSKA (reference sequence). The CDR3 runs 15 residues. V lost 1 base and J lost 2; bases outside the gene matches: 5. The CDR3 DNA is TGCAGTGCTAGAGGCGTAGGGACAGGGAACTATGGCTACACCTTC. Translating it yields CSARGVGTGNYGYTF.

This chain joins TRBV20-1 and TRBJ2-7; TRBD1 matches at 9 bases. Germline V gene lookup returns CDR1 DFQATT and CDR2 SNEGSKA (reference sequence). This CDR3 comprises 13 residues. The junction had 4 bases not matched to a gene; V was cut back by 6 bases and J by 1 base. CDR3 nucleotide sequence: TGCAGTGCCCCGGACAGGGGATCCTACGAGCAGTACTTC. Its translation: CSAPDRGSYEQYF.

This chain connects TRBV5-1 to TRBJ1-4; perhaps TRBD1 as D (6 bases). This CDR3 region has 15 residues. Trimming removed 1 base from V and 2 bases from J, with 9 bases in between. In germline, CDR1 is SGHRS, CDR2 YFSETQ. CDR3 coding DNA: TGCGCCAGCAGCTTGACAGGGACGACTAATGAAAAACTGTTTTTT. Translating gives CASSLTGTTNEKLFF. The whole variable domain, remainder taken from reference TRBV5-1 and TRBJ1-4, is KAGVTQTPRYLIKTRGQQVTLSCSPISGHRSVSWYQQTPGQGLQFLFEYFSETQRNKGNFPGRFSGRQFSNSRSEMNVSTLELGDSALYLCASSLTGTTNEKLFFGSGTQLSVL.

As DNA, the CDR3 is TGTGCCAGCAGGCGGGACCTCCGGGGGGAGACCCAGTACTTC. It codes for CASRRDLRGETQYF. The J gene is TRBJ2-5, the V gene TRBV2, with a weak D call TRBD2 (6 bases). Trimming stripped 6 bases from V and 5 bases from J, with 16 bases between. There are 14 residues in the CDR3. Germline CDR1 is SNHLY and CDR2 is FYNNEI.

The rearrangement joins TRBV27 to TRBJ2-3, with 14 bases aligning to TRBD2. CDR1 is MNHEY and CDR2 is SMNVEV in the germline V gene (reference sequence). The trim removed 5 bases at V and 4 bases at J, leaving 8 bases unmatched. CDR3 length: 17 residues. The CDR3 loop reads CASSLGLAGVSADTQYF. The CDR3 coding sequence is TGTGCCAGCAGTCTGGGACTAGCGGGAGTTAGTGCAGATACGCAGTATTTT.

This clonotype was seen a single time. A read error may be the cause here, since a much bigger clone is one base away. Written as DNA, the CDR3 is TGTGCCGGTAGTATGACCCCCGGGTCCACTGAAGCTTTCTTT. This encodes CAGSMTPGSTEAFF. The chain uses TRBV19 and TRBJ1-1; D is undetermined. Per germline, CDR1 LNHDA and CDR2 SQIVND (reference sequence). The CDR3 has 14 residues.

J is TRBJ1-1 and V is TRBV19; 7 positions agree with TRBD1. V lost 2 bases and J lost 6; bases outside the gene matches: 9. The CDR3 is 15 amino acids. The germline CDR1 and CDR2 sequences are LNHDA and SQIVND (reference sequence). The CDR3, as DNA: TGTGCCAGTAGTATAAAGAAAGGGGGCATGGCTGAAGCTTTCTTT. It is translated as CASSIKKGGMAEAFF.

This clonotype was seen ten or more times. V usage is TRBV6-1 and J usage is TRBJ1-2; D unclear. The germline V and J ends were trimmed by 5 bases and 4 bases, with 11 bases remaining between them. The length of the CDR3 is 13 residues. Germline loops: CDR1 MNHNS, CDR2 SASEGT. The CDR3 loop is CASSFLTGYGYTF. The CDR3 region has the DNA TGTGCCAGCAGTTTTCTCACGGGCTATGGCTACACCTTC.

This clonotype was seen a handful of times. The chain links TRBV10-3 to TRBJ1-6; TRBD1 agrees at 7 bases. V trimming: 6 bases; J trimming: 7 bases; junction bases outside the gene matches: 9. The CDR3 has 15 residues. CDR1 and CDR2 (germline): ENHRY, SYGVKD. The CDR3 DNA sequence: TGTGCCATCAGCGACAGGGAGGGTCTCAATTCACCCCTCCACTTT. Encoded protein: CAISDREGLNSPLHF.

In regard to this clonotype: Just one base apart from a much larger clone, this may be a read error. The V gene is TRBV15, the J gene TRBJ1-2, with D hard to call. Trimming left V 5 bases short and J 7 bases short, with 20 bases between. This CDR3 is built from 15 residues. Germline V gives CDR1 LNHNV, CDR2 YYDKDF (reference sequence). The CDR3 DNA is TGTGCCACCAGCTTCCGGACGGAGAGGGCGGTTGGCTACACCTTC. It is translated as CATSFRTERAVGYTF.

This clonotype was counted many times. A clone one base away is much larger, so this may be a read error. The chain links TRBV11-1 to TRBJ2-3, with 12 positions matching TRBD2. Germline lookup yields CDR1 SGHAT and CDR2 FQDESV (reference sequence). CDR3 length equals 16 residues. The CDR3 region has the DNA TGTGCCAGCAGCCACGGACTAGCGGGAAGCACAGGTACGCAGTATTTT. Residues: CASSHGLAGSTGTQYF.

In this sample, this clonotype turned up many times. The genes are TRBV11-2 and TRBJ2-7; D call uncertain. The ends were cut back, 5 bases at V and 6 bases at J, with 8 bases in the middle. The CDR3 length is 11 residues. Germline V gene data show CDR1 as SGHAT and CDR2 as FQNNGV. The CDR3 loop is CASSQASEQYF. CDR3 in DNA: TGTGCCAGCAGCCAAGCGTCCGAGCAGTACTTC.

In its sample, this clonotype was seen many times. J is TRBJ1-1 and V is TRBV7-3; 8 bases match TRBD1. Per the germline V gene, CDR1 is SGHTA and CDR2 is FQGTGA. The CDR3 totals 15 residues. With 2 bases clipped from V and 8 bases from J, the junction kept 10 bases outside the gene matches. Here the CDR3 DNA reads TGTGCCAGCAGCTTAGGCCTCGCAGGACAGGGAGAAGCTTTCTTT. It encodes CASSLGLAGQGEAFF.

There are many counts of this clonotype. One end of the junction fails to match germline, which may point to a read error. V and J are TRBV5-1 and TRBJ2-1; 13 nucleotides line up with TRBD2. From germline, CDR1 is SGHRS and CDR2 YFSETQ. The CDR3 consists of 15 residues. The CDR3 DNA follows: TGTGCCAGCAGCCCCGGACTAGCGGGAGTCAATGAGCAGTTCTTC. Encoded protein: CASSPGLAGVNEQFF.

The chain uses TRBV27 and TRBJ1-2; D possibly corresponds to TRBD1 (6 bases). This CDR3 is 15 amino acids long. The V gene's germline CDR1 is MNHEY and CDR2 SMNVEV (reference sequence). The V end was cut by 2 bases, the J end by 8 bases, with 18 bases between. CDR3 amino acids: CASSLGGGGAKGYTF. The CDR3 DNA is TGTGCCAGCAGTTTAGGGGGGGGGGGGGCCAAAGGCTACACCTTC.

In this sample, this clonotype turned up a few times. The chain couples TRBV13 to TRBJ2-2; the D is unclear. Germline-derived CDR1 and CDR2 are PRHDT and FYEKMQ (reference sequence). Trimming took off 2 bases at V and 4 bases at J, with 8 bases between the two ends. The CDR3 runs to 14 residues. The CDR3 here is CASSLSQATGELFF. The CDR3 nucleotides read TGTGCCAGCAGCTTATCCCAGGCCACCGGGGAGCTGTTTTTT.

This clonotype was counted between two and nine times. V usage is TRBV7-9 and J usage is TRBJ1-4; D ambiguous. Germline CDR1 SEHNR, CDR2 FQNEAQ (reference sequence). This CDR3 is built from 15 residues. V shed 2 bases and J shed 0 bases, with 7 bases lying between them. CDR3 nucleotide sequence: TGTGCCAGCAGCTTATATTTAGCAACTAATGAAAAACTGTTTTTT. It translates to CASSLYLATNEKLFF.

Many counts were recorded for this clonotype. The gene calls are TRBV10-3 and TRBJ2-3; TRBD2 agrees at 15 bases. CDR3 length: 16 residues. Looked up from germline, CDR1 is ENHRY and CDR2 is SYGVKD. V gave up 2 bases and J gave up 5 bases; unmatched junction bases: 2. The DNA of the CDR3 is TGTGCCATCAGTGAGGTGGGACTAGCGGGAGGAGATACGCAGTATTTT. Its translation: CAISEVGLAGGDTQYF.

There are many counts of this clonotype. The J gene is TRBJ2-7, the V gene TRBV4-1; D remains ambiguous. V shed 1 base and J shed 3 bases, with 10 bases lying between them. Germline CDR1 and CDR2: MGHRA and YSYEKL. The CDR3 sequence is 14 residues long. The CDR3 loop reads CASSQVTANYEQYF. CDR3 DNA: TGCGCCAGCAGCCAAGTAACGGCTAACTACGAGCAGTACTTC.

This clonotype was recorded at least ten times. The chain carries TRBV24-1 and TRBJ2-1; a weak D match, TRBD1 (5 bases). V gave up 1 base and J gave up 0 bases, with 9 bases separating them. CDR1 is KGHDR, CDR2 SFDVKD, per germline. This CDR3 region has 16 residues. The CDR3 protein is CATSDFGAPSYNEQFF. The CDR3 DNA sequence: TGTGCCACCAGTGATTTTGGGGCCCCCTCCTACAATGAGCAGTTCTTC.

This clonotype was counted many times. V gene TRBV7-8 combines with J gene TRBJ2-7, with a tentative D call TRBD2 (6 bases). This CDR3 contains 13 residues. V dropped 5 bases and J dropped 9 bases, with 17 bases sitting between them. Germline V CDR1 and CDR2: SGHVS, FQNEAQ. The CDR3: CASSGTPTSRQYF. Here the CDR3 DNA reads TGTGCCAGCAGCGGCACCCCGACTAGTCGGCAGTACTTC.

This clonotype was picked up many times. The chain has TRBV12-3 or TRBV12-4 and TRBJ2-2, with 8 bases lining up with TRBD2. The CDR3 length is 15 residues. V was clipped by 3 bases and J by 7 bases; unmatched bases: 7. CDR3 DNA: TGTGCCAGCAGTTTTCGGGAGGGCCAAGACGGGGAGCTGTTTTTT. Translated: CASSFREGQDGELFF.

This chain connects TRBV29-1 to TRBJ2-1; 12 positions match TRBD2. V was clipped by 0 bases and J by 2 bases; unmatched bases: 5. CDR3 size: 17 residues. Germline V CDR1 and CDR2: SQVTM, ANQGSEA. The CDR3 region is CSVEETTSGRTYNEQFF. The CDR3 DNA follows: TGCAGCGTTGAAGAAACGACTAGCGGGAGAACCTACAATGAGCAGTTCTTC.

With regard to this clonotype: An end of the junction does not agree with germline; a read error may underlie this. The chain employs TRBV28 and TRBJ2-7; no definite D call. There are 12 residues in the CDR3. Germline CDR1 and CDR2: MDHEN and SYDVKM. The CDR3 here is CAGSADVYEQYF. CDR3 bases: TGTGCCGGCAGTGCGGACGTCTACGAGCAGTACTTC.

The chain carries TRBV10-1 and TRBJ2-1; TRBD2 matches 7 bases. There are 15 residues in the CDR3. V shed 9 bases, J shed 1 base, and the junction held 9 bases outside the gene matches. Germline V gene data show CDR1 as WNHNN and CDR2 as SYGVQD (reference sequence). As DNA, the CDR3 is TGCGCCAGTCGTACCCCGGGACTATCCTACAATGAGCAGTTCTTC. Its protein product is CASRTPGLSYNEQFF.

Comment on this clonotype: Just one base apart from a much larger clone, this may be a read error. V is TRBV11-2 and J is TRBJ1-5; 8 nucleotides align to TRBD1. The CDR3 sequence is 16 residues long. V gave up 4 bases and J gave up 2 bases; unmatched junction bases: 7. The germline gives CDR1 SGHAT, CDR2 FQNNGV. The CDR3 nucleotides are TGTGCCAGCAGCTCGCTTCCGGACAGGGGCAATCAGCCCCAGCATTTT. Translating it yields CASSSLPDRGNQPQHF.

This clonotype was counted between two and nine times. J is TRBJ2-1 and V is TRBV15; unclear D gene. This CDR3 comprises 11 residues. V was trimmed by 3 bases and J by 14 bases, leaving 11 bases between them. The germline V gene has CDR1 LNHNV and CDR2 YYDKDF (reference sequence). CDR3 bases: TGTGCCACCAGCAGTGACGACGCAGAGTTCTTC. It encodes CATSSDDAEFF.

The CDR3 loop is CASSTGLAGGGRDTQYF. The CDR3 bases are TGTGCCAGCAGCACAGGACTAGCGGGAGGAGGGAGGGATACGCAGTATTTT. This chain links TRBV5-4 with TRBJ2-3; TRBD2 matches 14 bases. This CDR3 is 17 amino acids long. CDR1 is SGHNT and CDR2 is YYREEE in the germline V gene (reference sequence). Trimming removed 4 bases from V and 6 bases from J; junction bases left unmatched: 10. Full variable domain (rest looked up from reference TRBV5-4 and TRBJ2-3): ETGVTQSPTHLIKTRGQQVTLRCSSQSGHNTVSWYQQALGQGPQFIFQYYREEENGRGNFPPRFSGLQFPNYSSELNVNALELDDSALYLCASSTGLAGGGRDTQYFGPGTRLTVL.

At least ten counts were recorded for this clonotype. This chain joins TRBV30 and TRBJ2-3; the D is unclear. Germline V lookup: CDR1 GTSNPN, CDR2 SVGIG (reference sequence). The CDR3 sequence is 11 residues long. Between the trimmed V and J ends, which lost 3 bases and 6 bases, there was a span of 7 bases. CDR3 protein: CAWRSLDTQYF. The CDR3 DNA reads TGTGCCTGGAGATCGTTGGATACGCAGTATTTT.

This clonotype appeared a few times. This chain connects TRBV15 to TRBJ2-5; no definite D call. In germline, CDR1 is LNHNV, CDR2 YYDKDF (reference sequence). The V end lost 5 bases, the J end lost 5 bases, and 15 bases lay between the germline ends. The CDR3 length is 14 residues. This CDR3 is CATSPAPLGETQYF. The CDR3 nucleotides are TGTGCCACCAGCCCGGCACCCTTAGGGGAGACCCAGTACTTC.